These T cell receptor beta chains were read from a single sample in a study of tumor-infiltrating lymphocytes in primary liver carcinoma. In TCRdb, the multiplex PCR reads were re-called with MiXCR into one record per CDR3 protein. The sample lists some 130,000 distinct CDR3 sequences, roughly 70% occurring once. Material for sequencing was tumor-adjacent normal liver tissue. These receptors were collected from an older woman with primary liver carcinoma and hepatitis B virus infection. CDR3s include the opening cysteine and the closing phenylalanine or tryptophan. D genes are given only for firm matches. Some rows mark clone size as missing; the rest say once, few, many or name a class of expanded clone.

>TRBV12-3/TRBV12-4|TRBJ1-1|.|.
TGTGCCAGCAGTGACGTATGGACTGAGGTTTTCTTT
CASSDVWTEVFF
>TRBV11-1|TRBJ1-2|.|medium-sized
TGTGCCAGCAGCCCCCCGGACAGTCTACGCTATGGCTACACCTTC
CASSPPDSLRYGYTF
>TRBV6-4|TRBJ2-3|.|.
TGTGCCAGCAATGAAACAGCCACAGATACGCAGTATTTT
CASNETATDTQYF
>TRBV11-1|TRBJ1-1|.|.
TGTGCCAGCAGCGAGGAAGGGCAGTCCACTGAAGCTTCCTTT
CASSEEGQSTEASF
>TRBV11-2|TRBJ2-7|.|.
TGTGCCAGCACCGCCCAAGGGGGACGCTATGAGCAGTACTTC
CASTAQGGRYEQYF
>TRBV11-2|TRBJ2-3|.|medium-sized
TGTGCCAGCAGCTCCCCGGGGGGCCATACGCAGTATTTT
CASSSPGGHTQYF
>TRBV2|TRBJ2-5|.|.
TGTTCCAGTTTAAGCTCGGGGGAGACCCAGTACTTC
CSSLSSGETQYF
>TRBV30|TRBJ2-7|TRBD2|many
TGTGCCTGGAGCTTCGGGACTAGCGGGAGAAAATATGGCTACGAGCAGTACTTC
CAWSFGTSGRKYGYEQYF
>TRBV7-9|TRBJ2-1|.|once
TGTGGCAGTAGCTATCCGGGGTATGAGCAGTTCTTC
CGSSYPGYEQFF
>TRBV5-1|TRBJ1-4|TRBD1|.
TGCGCCAGCAGCTACGGACAGGGATTGACTAATAAAAAACTGTTTTTT
CASSYGQGLTNKKLFF
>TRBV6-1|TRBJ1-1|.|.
TGTGTCACCCAACCGCCGGGACGGGCGAACACTGAAGCTTCCTTT
CVTQPPGRANTEASF
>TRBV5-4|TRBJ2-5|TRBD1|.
TGTGCCAACAGCCCGGGACAGACACCTTCAAGGGAGACCCAGTACTTT
CANSPGQTPSRETQYF
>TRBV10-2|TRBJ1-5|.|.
TGCGCCAGCAGTGATGCAGGGCAGCGTAATCAGCCTCAGGATTTT
CASSDAGQRNQPQDF
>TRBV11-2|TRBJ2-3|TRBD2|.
TGTATCAGCAGCCCTGGACTAGCGGGCCCAGGTACGCAGTATTTT
CISSPGLAGPGTQYF
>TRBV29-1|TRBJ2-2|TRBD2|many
TGCAGCGTTGGGACTAGCGGGAGAAGGAGCGGGGAGCTGTTTTTT
CSVGTSGRRSGELFF
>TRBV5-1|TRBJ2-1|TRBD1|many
TGCGCCAGCAGCTTGGCCTGGACAGGGGGCTACAATGAGCAGTTCTTC
CASSLAWTGGYNEQFF
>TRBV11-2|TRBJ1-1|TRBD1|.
TGTGCCAGCAGCTACCGGGACAGATTCACTGAAGCTTTCTTT
CASSYRDRFTEAFF
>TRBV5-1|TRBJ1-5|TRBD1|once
TGCGCCAGCAGATTGGGGACAGGGTCCAGTCAGCCCCAGCATTTT
CASRLGTGSSQPQHF
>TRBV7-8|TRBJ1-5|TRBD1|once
TGTGCCAGCAGCCCCCCGGACAGGGCGGATCAGCCCCGGCATTTT
CASSPPDRADQPRHF
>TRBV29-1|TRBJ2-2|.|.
TGCAGCGTTCTCGGGAACCCCGGGGAGCTGTTTTTT
CSVLGNPGELFF
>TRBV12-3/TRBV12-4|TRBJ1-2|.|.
TGTGGCAGCAGTCCCGGGACACATGGCTACACTTTC
CGSSPGTHGYTF
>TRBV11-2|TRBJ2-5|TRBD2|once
TGTGCCAGCAGCTCCTTTGAGGTGGGAGGGCCTCGGGAGGCCCAGTACTTC
CASSSFEVGGPREAQYF
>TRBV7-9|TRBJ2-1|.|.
TGTGCCAGCGGCTTTGGCGGGAGCAGGGGTGAGCGGTTCTTC
CASGFGGSRGERFF
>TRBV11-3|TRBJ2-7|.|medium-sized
TGTGCCAGCAGCTTGCAGGTTACCTCTACCTACGAGCAGTACTTC
CASSLQVTSTYEQYF
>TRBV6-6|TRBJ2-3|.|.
TGTGTCAGCAGCTACGGCGGGCGTCGCACAGATACGCAGTATTTT
CVSSYGGRRTDTQYF
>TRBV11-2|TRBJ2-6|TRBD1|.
TGTGCCAGCAGCTTAGGGGGCACAGGGGCCAATGTCCTTACTTTC
CASSLGGTGANVLTF
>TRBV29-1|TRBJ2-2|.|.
TGCAGCGTTGTCGGCAAGGGGGTTACCGGTGAGCTGTTTTTT
CSVVGKGVTGELFF
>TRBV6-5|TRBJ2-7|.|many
TGTGCCAGCAGTTACGAACGACCCCACGAGGGAGCCTACGAGCAGTACTTC
CASSYERPHEGAYEQYF
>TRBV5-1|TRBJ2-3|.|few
TGCGCCAGCAGCTTGGATCCGAGTAGCACATATACGCAGTATTTT
CASSLDPSSTYTQYF
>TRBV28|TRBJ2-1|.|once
TGTGCCAGCAGTTTAAGGGCTAGCCCAGGGCTGGCGAATGAGCAGTTCTTC
CASSLRASPGLANEQFF
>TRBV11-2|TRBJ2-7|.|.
TGTGCCAGCAGCCACAACAGGGTATGGGACTACGAGCAGTACTTC
CASSHNRVWDYEQYF
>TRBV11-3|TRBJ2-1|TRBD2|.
TGTACCAGCAGCCAGAGACTACTAGCGGGAGGGTACAATGAGCAGTTATTC
CTSSQRLLAGGYNEQLF
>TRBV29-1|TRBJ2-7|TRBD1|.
TGCAGCGTGACCGGGACAGGGGGTTCCTACGAGCGGTACTTC
CSVTGTGGSYERYF
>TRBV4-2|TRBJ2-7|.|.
TGTGCCAGCAGCCAAGGGGGGGCATCGTCCTGCGAGCAATACTTC
CASSQGGASSCEQYF
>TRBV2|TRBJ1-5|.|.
TGTGCCAGCAGTGAAGGAGGTTTCGGTCAGCCCCAGCATTTT
CASSEGGFGQPQHF
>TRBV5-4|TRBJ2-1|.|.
TGTGCCAGCAGGCCGCAGGGGGGCGCTTTGAATGAGCAGTTCTTC
CASRPQGGALNEQFF
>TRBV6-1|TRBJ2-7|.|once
TGTGTCAGCAATGAGAGGGCGGAGGGGGGCTACGAGCAGTACTTC
CVSNERAEGGYEQYF
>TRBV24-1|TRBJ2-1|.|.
TGTGTCACCAGTGACTCGGGACCCTACAATGAGCAGTTCTTC
CVTSDSGPYNEQFF
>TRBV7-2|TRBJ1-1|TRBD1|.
TGTGCTAGCAGCCTTCGACAGGGAGCCACTGAAGCTTTCTTT
CASSLRQGATEAFF
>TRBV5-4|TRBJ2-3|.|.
TGTGCCAGCCGCTTGGGGGGAGATATGCAGTATTTT
CASRLGGDMQYF
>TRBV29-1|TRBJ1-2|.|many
TGCAGCGTCGTGGTGGGTTACTATGGCTACACCTTC
CSVVVGYYGYTF
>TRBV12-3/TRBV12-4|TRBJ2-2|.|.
TGTGCCGGCAGAAAGCGACAGAACACCGGGGAGCGGTTTTTT
CAGRKRQNTGERFF
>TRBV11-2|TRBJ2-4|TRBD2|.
TGTGCCAGCAGCCCATGCAGGCTACTAAACGGGAGGGACATTCAATACTTC
CASSPCRLLNGRDIQYF
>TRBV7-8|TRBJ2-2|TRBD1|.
TGTGCCAATAGCTTAACGATTGTTACAGGGGGGAACTGGGAGCTGTTTTTT
CANSLTIVTGGNWELFF
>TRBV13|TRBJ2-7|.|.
TGTGCTAGCAGCTTACCTCCCGGCGAGCAGTACTTC
CASSLPPGEQYF
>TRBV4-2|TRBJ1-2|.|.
TGTGCCAGCAGCCAAGAGTGTAGACAGGCCTATGGCTATACCTTC
CASSQECRQAYGYTF
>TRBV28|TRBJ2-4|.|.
TGTGTCAGCAGTTTGTTTGGGTCCAAAAACATTCAGTACTTC
CVSSLFGSKNIQYF
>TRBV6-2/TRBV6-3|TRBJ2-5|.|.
TGTGCCAGCATGATATCCAGGACACCCCAAGGGACCCAGTACTTC
CASMISRTPQGTQYF
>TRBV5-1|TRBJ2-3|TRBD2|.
TGCGCCAACAGCTACCCGGAAGCGGGAGGGCCCCCAGATACGCAGTATTTT
CANSYPEAGGPPDTQYF
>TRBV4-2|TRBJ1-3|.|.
TGTGCCAGCAGCCAAGCAGGAGGGACCTCTGGAAGCACCGTATATTTT
CASSQAGGTSGSTVYF
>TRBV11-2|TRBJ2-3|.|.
TGTGCCAGCAGTTTAGGTGTCCAGCGGAGCACAGATACGCAGTATTTT
CASSLGVQRSTDTQYF